Listed below are T cell receptor beta chains from one sample, sequenced in a study of metastatic and nonmetastatic thyroid tumors. MiXCR was used by TCRdb to re-call the PCR reads. The sample holds approximately 15,000 clones, approximately 23% seen once. Sequencing was done on a sample of tumor tissue. The receptor source for this set is a female donor with papillary thyroid cancer or a benign thyroid nodule (not recorded which). Some clones in this sample may be carry-over from other donors' samples. Each CDR3 is given with its conserved first and last residue. The D gene is left open where the match is weak. Expanded clones get a size class; other rows say once, few or many, or leave the size out.

clone_size: few
d_call: NA
j_call: TRBJ1-6
cdr3_length: 16
v_call: TRBV6-1
cdr3_aa: CASSGGYSSYNSPLHF
cdr3_nt: TGTGCCAGCAGTGGTGGATACAGCTCCTATAATTCACCCCTCCACTTT

clone_size: medium-sized
d_call: NA
j_call: TRBJ1-2
cdr3_length: 15
v_call: TRBV4-2
cdr3_aa: CASSQDLTVGNGYTF
cdr3_nt: TGTGCCAGCAGCCAAGATTTAACCGTTGGGAATGGCTACACCTTC

clone_size: NA
d_call: NA
j_call: TRBJ2-6
cdr3_length: 14
v_call: TRBV6-2/TRBV6-3
cdr3_aa: CAIGRGAGANVLTF
cdr3_nt: TGTGCTATCGGTAGGGGCGCCGGGGCCAACGTCCTGACTTTC

clone_size: many
d_call: NA
j_call: TRBJ1-6
cdr3_length: 15
v_call: TRBV7-2
cdr3_aa: CASSLMSGSNSPLHF
cdr3_nt: TGTGCCAGCAGCTTAATGTCAGGGTCCAATTCACCCCTCCACTTT

clone_size: NA
d_call: NA
j_call: TRBJ2-1
cdr3_length: 13
v_call: TRBV7-9
cdr3_aa: CASTSPLVHEQFF
cdr3_nt: TGTGCCAGCACCTCCCCCCTCGTCCATGAGCAGTTCTTC

clone_size: many
d_call: TRBD1
j_call: TRBJ2-4
cdr3_length: 16
v_call: TRBV28
cdr3_aa: CASSGTGWSAKNIQYF
cdr3_nt: TGTGCCAGCAGCGGGACAGGGTGGAGCGCCAAAAACATTCAGTACTTC

clone_size: few
d_call: TRBD1
j_call: TRBJ2-3
cdr3_length: 15
v_call: TRBV3-1
cdr3_aa: CASSQGQGDTDTQYF
cdr3_nt: TGTGCCAGCAGCCAAGGACAGGGCGACACAGATACGCAGTATTTT

clone_size: many
d_call: TRBD1
j_call: TRBJ1-5
cdr3_length: 15
v_call: TRBV5-6
cdr3_aa: CASSPRDRVDQPQHF
cdr3_nt: TGTGCCAGCAGCCCAAGGGACAGGGTCGATCAGCCCCAGCATTTT

clone_size: many
d_call: TRBD1
j_call: TRBJ2-1
cdr3_length: 13
v_call: TRBV9
cdr3_aa: CASSVTGGNEQFF
cdr3_nt: TGTGCCAGCAGCGTGACAGGGGGCAATGAGCAGTTCTTC

clone_size: NA
d_call: TRBD1
j_call: TRBJ2-1
cdr3_length: 15
v_call: TRBV9
cdr3_aa: CASSPGQGLYNEQFF
cdr3_nt: TGTGCCAGCAGCCCCGGACAGGGATTGTACAATGAGCAGTTCTTC

clone_size: few
d_call: NA
j_call: TRBJ2-7
cdr3_length: 12
v_call: TRBV2
cdr3_aa: CASSGSWHEQYF
cdr3_nt: TGTGCCAGCAGTGGTAGCTGGCACGAGCAGTACTTC

clone_size: many
d_call: TRBD1
j_call: TRBJ2-7
cdr3_length: 16
v_call: TRBV7-4
cdr3_aa: CASSFGKPGQVHEQYF
cdr3_nt: TGTGCCAGCAGCTTCGGAAAGCCGGGACAGGTGCACGAGCAGTACTTC

clone_size: NA
d_call: TRBD2
j_call: TRBJ2-7
cdr3_length: 11
v_call: TRBV19
cdr3_aa: CATREGYEQYF
cdr3_nt: TGTGCCACCCGGGAGGGCTACGAGCAGTACTTC

clone_size: NA
d_call: NA
j_call: TRBJ2-7
cdr3_length: 15
v_call: TRBV7-8
cdr3_aa: CASSLSEVVPYDQYF
cdr3_nt: TGTGCCAGCAGCCTGTCGGAGGTCGTGCCCTACGATCAGTACTTC

clone_size: many
d_call: TRBD1
j_call: TRBJ2-1
cdr3_length: 15
v_call: TRBV5-1
cdr3_aa: CASSSTAGGVGEQFF
cdr3_nt: TGCGCCAGCAGCTCGACGGCAGGGGGCGTGGGGGAGCAGTTCTTC

clone_size: few
d_call: NA
j_call: TRBJ2-7
cdr3_length: 14
v_call: TRBV6-1
cdr3_aa: CASGREGGSYEHYF
cdr3_nt: TGTGCCAGCGGGCGTGAAGGGGGTTCCTACGAGCATTACTTC

clone_size: medium-sized
d_call: NA
j_call: TRBJ2-7
cdr3_length: 14
v_call: TRBV15
cdr3_aa: CATSRIADFGEQYF
cdr3_nt: TGTGCCACCAGCAGAATTGCGGATTTCGGTGAGCAGTACTTC

clone_size: NA
d_call: TRBD1
j_call: TRBJ2-7
cdr3_length: 15
v_call: TRBV7-2
cdr3_aa: CASSTTAGTGYEQYF
cdr3_nt: TGTGCCAGCAGCACTACGGCCGGGACAGGCTACGAGCAGTACTTC